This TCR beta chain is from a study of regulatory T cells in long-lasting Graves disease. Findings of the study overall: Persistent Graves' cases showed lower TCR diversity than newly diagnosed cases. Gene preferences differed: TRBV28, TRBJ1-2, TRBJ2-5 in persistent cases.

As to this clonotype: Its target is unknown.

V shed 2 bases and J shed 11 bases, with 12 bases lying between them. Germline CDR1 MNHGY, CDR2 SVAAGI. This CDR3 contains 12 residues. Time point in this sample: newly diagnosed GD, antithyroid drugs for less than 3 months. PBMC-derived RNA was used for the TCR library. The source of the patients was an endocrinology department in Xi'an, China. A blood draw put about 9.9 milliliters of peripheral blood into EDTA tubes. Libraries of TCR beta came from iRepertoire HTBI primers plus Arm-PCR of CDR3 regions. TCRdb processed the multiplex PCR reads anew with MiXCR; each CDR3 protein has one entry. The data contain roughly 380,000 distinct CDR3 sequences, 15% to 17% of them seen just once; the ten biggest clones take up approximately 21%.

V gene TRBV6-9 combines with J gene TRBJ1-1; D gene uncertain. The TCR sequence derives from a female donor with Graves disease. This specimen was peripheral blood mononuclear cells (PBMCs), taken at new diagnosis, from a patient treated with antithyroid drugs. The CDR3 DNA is TGTGCCAGCAGTTATGAGGACGGGAGGGCTTTCTTT. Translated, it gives CASSYEDGRAFF.